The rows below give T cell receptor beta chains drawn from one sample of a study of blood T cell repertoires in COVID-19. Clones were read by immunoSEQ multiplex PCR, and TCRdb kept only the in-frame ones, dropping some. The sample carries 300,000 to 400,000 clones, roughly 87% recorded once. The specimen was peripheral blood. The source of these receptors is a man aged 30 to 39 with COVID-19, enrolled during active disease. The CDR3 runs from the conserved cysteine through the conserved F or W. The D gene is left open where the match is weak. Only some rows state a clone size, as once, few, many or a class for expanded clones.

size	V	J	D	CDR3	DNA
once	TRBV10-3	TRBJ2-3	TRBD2	CAISTSGMTDTQYF	TGTGCCATCAGTACTAGCGGGATGACAGATACGCAGTATTTT
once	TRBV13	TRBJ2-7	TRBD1	CASYLSGQGSYEQYF	TGTGCCAGCTACTTATCGGGACAGGGGTCCTACGAGCAGTACTTC
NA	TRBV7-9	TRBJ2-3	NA	CASSSTGSTDTQYF	TGTGCCAGCAGCTCTACAGGGTCCACAGATACGCAGTATTTT
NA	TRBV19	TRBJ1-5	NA	CASSIWGQGANQPQHF	TGTGCCAGTAGTATATGGGGGCAGGGAGCAAATCAGCCCCAGCATTTT
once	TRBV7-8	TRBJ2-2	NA	CASSLGLGLGELFF	TGTGCCAGCAGCTTAGGATTGGGGCTCGGGGAGCTGTTTTTT
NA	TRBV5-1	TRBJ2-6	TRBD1	CASSLDGTGSGANVLTF	TGCGCCAGCAGCTTGGACGGGACAGGCTCTGGGGCCAACGTCCTGACTTTC
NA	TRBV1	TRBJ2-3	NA	CTSSPQRASGGTTDTQYF	TGCACCAGCAGCCCACAAAGGGCTAGCGGGGGGACAACAGATACGCAGTATTTT
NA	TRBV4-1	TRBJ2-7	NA	CASSHSTANPYEQYF	TGCGCCAGCAGCCATTCGACAGCGAACCCCTACGAGCAGTACTTC
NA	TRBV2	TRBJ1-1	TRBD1	CAGTGEGIPEAFF	TGTGCCGGGACAGGGGAAGGGATCCCTGAAGCTTTCTTT
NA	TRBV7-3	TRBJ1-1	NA	CASSLAGSPGGAEAFF	TGTGCCAGCAGCTTAGCGGGTTCTCCCGGTGGGGCTGAAGCTTTCTTT
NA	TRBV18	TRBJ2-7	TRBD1	CASSRLSGQASYEQYF	TGTGCCAGCTCACGCCTTTCGGGACAGGCATCCTACGAGCAGTACTTC
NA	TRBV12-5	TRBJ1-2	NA	CASGLVLGLSNYGYTF	TGTGCTAGTGGTTTGGTATTAGGACTTTCAAACTATGGCTACACCTTC
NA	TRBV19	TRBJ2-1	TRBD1	CASSINRGLNEQFF	TGTGCCAGTAGTATTAACAGGGGGCTAAATGAGCAGTTCTTC
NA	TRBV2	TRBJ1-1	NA	CARSKNTEAFF	TGTGCCAGGTCTAAGAACACTGAAGCTTTCTTT
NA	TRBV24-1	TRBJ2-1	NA	CATSDLIDSLNEQFF	TGTGCCACCAGTGATTTGATTGACAGTCTAAATGAGCAGTTCTTC
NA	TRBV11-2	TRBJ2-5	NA	CASSLAPPRETQYF	TGTGCCAGCAGCTTAGCCCCTCCGAGAGAGACCCAGTACTTC
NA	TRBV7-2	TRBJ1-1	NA	CASSLGTHNTEAFF	TGTGCCAGCAGCTTAGGGACACATAACACTGAAGCTTTCTTT
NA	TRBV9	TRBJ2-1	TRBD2	CASSVWGGNEQFF	TGTGCCAGCAGCGTATGGGGGGGCAATGAGCAGTTCTTC
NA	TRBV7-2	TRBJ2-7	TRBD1	CASTLDRGLGEQYF	TGTGCCAGCACCCTGGACAGGGGGCTGGGGGAGCAGTACTTC
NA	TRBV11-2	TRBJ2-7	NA	CASSLIPDTEQYF	TGTGCCAGCAGCCTAATACCAGACACCGAGCAGTACTTC
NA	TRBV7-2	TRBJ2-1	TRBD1	CASSLDRGPYNEQFF	TGTGCCAGCAGCCTCGACAGGGGACCCTACAATGAGCAGTTCTTC